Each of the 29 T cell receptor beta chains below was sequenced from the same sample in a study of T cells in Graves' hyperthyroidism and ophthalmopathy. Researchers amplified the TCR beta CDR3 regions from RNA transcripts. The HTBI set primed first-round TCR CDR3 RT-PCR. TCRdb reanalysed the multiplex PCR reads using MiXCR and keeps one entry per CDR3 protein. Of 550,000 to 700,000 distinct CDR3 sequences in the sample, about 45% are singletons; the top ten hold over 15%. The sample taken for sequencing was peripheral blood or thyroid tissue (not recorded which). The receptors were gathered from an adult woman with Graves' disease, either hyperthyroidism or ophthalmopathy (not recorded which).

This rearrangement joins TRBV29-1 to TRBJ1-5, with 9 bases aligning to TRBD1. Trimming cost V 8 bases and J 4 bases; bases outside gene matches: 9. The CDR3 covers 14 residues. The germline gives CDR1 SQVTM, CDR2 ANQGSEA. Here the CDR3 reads CSFRQGDPNQPQHF. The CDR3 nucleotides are TGCAGCTTCAGACAGGGGGACCCTAATCAGCCCCAGCATTTT.

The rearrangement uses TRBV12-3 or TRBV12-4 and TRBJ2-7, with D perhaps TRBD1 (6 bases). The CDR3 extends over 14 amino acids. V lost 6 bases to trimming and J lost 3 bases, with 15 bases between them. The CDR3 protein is CASSDRDTDYEQYF. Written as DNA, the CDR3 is TGTGCCAGCAGCGACCGGGACACGGACTACGAGCAGTACTTC.

The CDR3 nucleotides are TGCGCCAGCTTAGACGGGAACACTGAAGCTTTCTTT. As protein: CASLDGNTEAFF. The genes are TRBV10-1 and TRBJ1-1; no definite D call. Germline CDR1 WNHNN, CDR2 SYGVQD (reference sequence). This CDR3 comprises 12 residues. Deletions cut 8 bases from V and 1 base from J, with 8 bases between.

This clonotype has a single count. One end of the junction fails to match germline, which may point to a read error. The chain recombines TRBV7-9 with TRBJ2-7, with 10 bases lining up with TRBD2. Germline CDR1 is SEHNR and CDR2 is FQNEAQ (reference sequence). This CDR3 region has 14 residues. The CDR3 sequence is CASSWTSGQFDQDF. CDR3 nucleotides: TGTGCCAGCAGCTGGACTAGCGGACAGTTTGATCAAGACTTC.

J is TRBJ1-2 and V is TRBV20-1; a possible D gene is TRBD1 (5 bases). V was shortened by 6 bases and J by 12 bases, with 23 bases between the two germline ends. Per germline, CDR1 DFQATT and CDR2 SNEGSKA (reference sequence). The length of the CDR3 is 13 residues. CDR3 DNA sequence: TGCAGTGCCCTAAGAGGAGAGGGGAAGGGCCACACCTTC. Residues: CSALRGEGKGHTF.

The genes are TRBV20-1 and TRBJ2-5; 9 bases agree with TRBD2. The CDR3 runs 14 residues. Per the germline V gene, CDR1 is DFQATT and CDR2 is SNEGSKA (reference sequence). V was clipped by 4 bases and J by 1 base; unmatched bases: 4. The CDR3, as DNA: TGCAGTGCTATAAGAGCGGGGGGCCAAGAGACCCAGTACTTC. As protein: CSAIRAGGQETQYF.

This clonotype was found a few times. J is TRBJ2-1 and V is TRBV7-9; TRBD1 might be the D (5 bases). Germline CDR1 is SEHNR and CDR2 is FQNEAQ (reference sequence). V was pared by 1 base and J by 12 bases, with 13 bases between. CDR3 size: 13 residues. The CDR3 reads CASSLVGAQGQFF. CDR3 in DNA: TGTGCCAGCAGCTTAGTAGGGGCGCAGGGGCAGTTCTTC.

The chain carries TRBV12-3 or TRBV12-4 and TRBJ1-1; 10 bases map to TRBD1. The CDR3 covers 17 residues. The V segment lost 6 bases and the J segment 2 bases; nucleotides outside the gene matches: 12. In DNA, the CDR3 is TGTGCCAGCAGCCCAAACCCCGGGACAGGGGCCAACACTGAAGCTTTCTTT. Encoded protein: CASSPNPGTGANTEAFF.

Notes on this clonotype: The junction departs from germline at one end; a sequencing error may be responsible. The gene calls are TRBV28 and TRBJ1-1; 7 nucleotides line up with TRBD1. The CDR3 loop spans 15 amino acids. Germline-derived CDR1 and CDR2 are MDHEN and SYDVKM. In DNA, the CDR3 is TGTGCCGGCAGTTTAAGGACAGGCTGGCACACTGAAGCTTTCTTT. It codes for CAGSLRTGWHTEAFF.

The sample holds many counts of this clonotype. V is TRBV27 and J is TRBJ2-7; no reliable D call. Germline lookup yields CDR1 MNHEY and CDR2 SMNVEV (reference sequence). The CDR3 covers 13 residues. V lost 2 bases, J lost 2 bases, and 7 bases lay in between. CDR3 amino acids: CASSLSVAYEQYF. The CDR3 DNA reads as TGTGCCAGCAGTTTAAGCGTGGCCTACGAGCAGTACTTC.

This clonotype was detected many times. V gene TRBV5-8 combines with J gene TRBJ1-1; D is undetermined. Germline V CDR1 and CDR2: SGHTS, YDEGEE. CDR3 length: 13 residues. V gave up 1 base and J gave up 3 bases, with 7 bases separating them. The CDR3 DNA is TGTGCCAGCAGCTTGCTCCGGGACACTGAAGCTTTCTTT. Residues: CASSLLRDTEAFF.

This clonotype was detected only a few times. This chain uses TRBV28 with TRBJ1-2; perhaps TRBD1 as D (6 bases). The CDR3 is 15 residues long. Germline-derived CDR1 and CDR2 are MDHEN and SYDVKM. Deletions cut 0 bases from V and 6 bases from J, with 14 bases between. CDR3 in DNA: TGTGCCAGCAGTTTATGGCCCCGGGGGCGGGATGGCTACACCTTC. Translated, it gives CASSLWPRGRDGYTF.

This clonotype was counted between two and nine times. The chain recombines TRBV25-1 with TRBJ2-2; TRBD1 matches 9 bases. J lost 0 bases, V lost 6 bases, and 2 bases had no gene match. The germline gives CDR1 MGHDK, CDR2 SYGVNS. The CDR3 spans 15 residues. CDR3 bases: TGTGCCAGCAGAGACAGGGGGTCGAACACCGGGGAGCTGTTTTTT. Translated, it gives CASRDRGSNTGELFF.

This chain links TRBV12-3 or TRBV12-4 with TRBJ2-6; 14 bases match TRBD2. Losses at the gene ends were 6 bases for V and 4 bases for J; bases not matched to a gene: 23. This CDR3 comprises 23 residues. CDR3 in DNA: TGTGCCAGCAGCCAGGGGGCAGGGACTAGCGGGAGCCCGGGGGGCCCCGGGGCCAACGTCCTGACTTTC. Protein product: CASSQGAGTSGSPGGPGANVLTF.

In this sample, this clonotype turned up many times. This CDR3 is CASSGQGSSGNTIYF. The DNA of the CDR3 is TGTGCCAGCAGCGGTCAGGGGAGCTCTGGAAACACCATATATTTT. The chain uses TRBV9 and TRBJ1-3; TRBD1 might be the D (6 bases). Trimming took 3 bases from V and 0 from J, leaving 10 bases between them. CDR3 length: 15 residues. Looked up from germline, CDR1 is SGDLS and CDR2 is YYNGEE.

The CDR3 DNA sequence: TGTGCCAGCAGCTCTGGAGCAGATGAGCAGTTCTTC. Amino acid sequence: CASSSGADEQFF. The J gene is TRBJ2-1, the V gene TRBV7-8; no clear D. The CDR3 totals 12 residues. V was shortened by 4 bases and J by 8 bases, with 9 bases between the two germline ends. Germline CDR1 reads SGHVS; CDR2 reads FQNEAQ.

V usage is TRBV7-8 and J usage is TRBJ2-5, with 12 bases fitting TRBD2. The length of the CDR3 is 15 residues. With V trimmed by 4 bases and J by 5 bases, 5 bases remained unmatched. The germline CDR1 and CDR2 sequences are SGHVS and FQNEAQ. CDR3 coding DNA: TGTGCCAGCAGCTCCCCTAGCGGGAGGGGGGAGACCCAGTACTTC. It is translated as CASSSPSGRGETQYF.

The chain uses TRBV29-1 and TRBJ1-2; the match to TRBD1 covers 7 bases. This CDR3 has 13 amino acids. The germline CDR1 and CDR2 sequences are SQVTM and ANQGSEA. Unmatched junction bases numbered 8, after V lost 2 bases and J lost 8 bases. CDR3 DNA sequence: TGCAGCGTTGAAAGGGGGCCGGAGAGGGGCTACACCTTC. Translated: CSVERGPERGYTF.

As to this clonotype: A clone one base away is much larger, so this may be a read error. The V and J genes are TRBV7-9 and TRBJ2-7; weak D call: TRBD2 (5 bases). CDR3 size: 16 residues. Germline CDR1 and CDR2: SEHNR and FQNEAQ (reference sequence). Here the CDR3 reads CASSQESSAGSYEHYF. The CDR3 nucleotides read TGCGCCAGCAGCCAAGAATCCTCGGCGGGCTCCTACGAGCACTACTTC.

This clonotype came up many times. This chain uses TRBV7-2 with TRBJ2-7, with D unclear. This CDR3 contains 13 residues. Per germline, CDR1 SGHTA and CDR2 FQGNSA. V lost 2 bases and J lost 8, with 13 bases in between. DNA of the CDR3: TGTGCCAGCAGCTTATCCCCTCTACCCCAGCAGTACTTC. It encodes CASSLSPLPQQYF.

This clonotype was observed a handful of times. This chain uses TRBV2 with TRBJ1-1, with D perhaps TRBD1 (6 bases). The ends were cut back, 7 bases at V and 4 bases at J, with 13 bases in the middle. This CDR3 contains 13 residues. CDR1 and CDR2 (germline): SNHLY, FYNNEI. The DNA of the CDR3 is TGTGCCAGCAATTGGGACACGGGCACTGAAGCTTTCTTT. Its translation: CASNWDTGTEAFF.

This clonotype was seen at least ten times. DNA for the CDR3: TGTGCCAGCAGCGCTTCGTTATTCTCTGGAAACACCATATATTTT. Translating gives CASSASLFSGNTIYF. V usage is TRBV9 and J usage is TRBJ1-3, with D unclear. V lost 3 bases and J 0 bases, leaving 10 bases between the germline ends. Germline-derived CDR1 and CDR2 are SGDLS and YYNGEE. This CDR3 has 15 amino acids.

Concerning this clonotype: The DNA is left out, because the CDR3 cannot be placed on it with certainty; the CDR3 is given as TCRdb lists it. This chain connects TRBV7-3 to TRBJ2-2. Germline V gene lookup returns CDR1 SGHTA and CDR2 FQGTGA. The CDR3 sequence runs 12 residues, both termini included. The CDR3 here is CASSLRQGSCFF.

CDR3 sequence reads: CASSVTDEKLFF. Here the CDR3 DNA reads TGTGCCAGCAGCGTTACCGACGAAAAACTGTTTTTT. The chain recombines TRBV9 with TRBJ1-4; the D is unclear. Germline-derived CDR1 and CDR2 are SGDLS and YYNGEE. V was pared by 2 bases and J by 8 bases, with 7 bases between. The CDR3 totals 12 residues.

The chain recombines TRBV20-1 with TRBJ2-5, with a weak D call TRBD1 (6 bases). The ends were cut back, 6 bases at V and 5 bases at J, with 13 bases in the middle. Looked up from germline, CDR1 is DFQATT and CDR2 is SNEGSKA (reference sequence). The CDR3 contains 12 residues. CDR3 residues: CSAATGQETQYF. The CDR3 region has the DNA TGCAGTGCGGCCACAGGGCAGGAGACCCAGTACTTC.

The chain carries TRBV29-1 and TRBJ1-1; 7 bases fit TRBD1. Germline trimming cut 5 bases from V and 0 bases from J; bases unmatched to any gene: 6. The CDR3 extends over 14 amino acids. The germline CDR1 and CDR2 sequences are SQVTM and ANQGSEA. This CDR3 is CSVSTGQLNTEAFF. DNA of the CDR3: TGCAGCGTTTCCACGGGACAGCTGAACACTGAAGCTTTCTTT.

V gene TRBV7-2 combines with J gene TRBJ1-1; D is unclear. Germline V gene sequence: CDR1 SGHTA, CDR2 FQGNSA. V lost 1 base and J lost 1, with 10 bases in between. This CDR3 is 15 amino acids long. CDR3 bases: TGTGCCAGCAGCTTAGTTTGGGCAGGGAACACTGAAGCTTTCTTT. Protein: CASSLVWAGNTEAFF. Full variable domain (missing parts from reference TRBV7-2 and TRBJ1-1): GAGVSQSPSNKVTEKGKDVELRCDPISGHTALYWYRQSLGQGLEFLIYFQGNSAPDKSGLPSDRFSAERTGGSVSTLTIQRTQQEDSAVYLCASSLVWAGNTEAFFGQGTRLTVV.

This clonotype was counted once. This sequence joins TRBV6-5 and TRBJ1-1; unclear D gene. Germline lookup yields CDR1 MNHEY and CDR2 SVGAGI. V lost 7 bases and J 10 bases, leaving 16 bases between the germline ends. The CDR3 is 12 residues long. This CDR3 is CASIEGGVRAFF. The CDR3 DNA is TGTGCCAGCATCGAGGGCGGCGTACGAGCTTTCTTT.

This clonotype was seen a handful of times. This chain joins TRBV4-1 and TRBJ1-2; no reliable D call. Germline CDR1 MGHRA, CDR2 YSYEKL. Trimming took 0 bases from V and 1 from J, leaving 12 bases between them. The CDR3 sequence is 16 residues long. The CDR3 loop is CASSQESPPFNYGYTF. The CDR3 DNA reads TGCGCCAGCAGCCAAGAATCCCCTCCTTTTAACTATGGCTACACCTTC.